This T cell receptor beta chain is from a study of shared clonotypes between healthy human individuals. With respect to this clone: Its antigen is undetermined.

V lost 3 bases to trimming and J lost 1 base, with 11 bases between them. There are 15 residues in the CDR3. Germline CDR1 and CDR2: LNHNV and YYDKDF (reference sequence). Study findings and constraints: Shared clonotypes across all four donors exceeded non-shared ones in generation probability. With a few donors compared, around 4.7% of naive CD4 clonotypes were shared. Sampling covered blood only; tissue repertoires likely differ.

Sorted subsets were amplified in replicate PCRs using around 220 ng DNA, approximately 30,000 T cell genomes. The repertoire was sequenced with immunoSEQ multiplex PCR; TCRdb's copy has only in-frame clones and lacks some. The repertoire has about 1,800,000 clones, approximately 95% of them found once; the top ten carry roughly 1.2%. The naive CD8 subset, CD45RO-negative cells positively selected for CCR7, excluded terminally differentiated effector memory CD45RA+ cells. The source of this sequence is a man younger than 30 in good health. The material sequenced was naive CD8+ T cells sorted from blood. V is TRBV15 and J is TRBJ2-3; D tentatively fits TRBD1 or TRBD2 (5 bases each). The CDR3 region has the DNA TGTGCCACCAGCAGCGGAGTGGGGGGCACAGATACGCAGTATTTT. As protein: CATSSGVGGTDTQYF.